This T cell receptor (beta chain) was retrieved from a study of cytomegalovirus exposure and HLA in healthy donors. CDR3 size: 13 residues. Germline loops: CDR1 MDHEN, CDR2 SYDVKM. Trimming removed 7 bases from V and 6 bases from J, with 15 bases in between. The protocol was immunoSEQ multiplex PCR, while the TCRdb copy is restricted to in-frame clones and leaves out a portion. Seen here are about 140,000 clones, roughly 90% observed once, and the top ten hold less than 3.5%. The chain has TRBV28 and TRBJ2-5; D may be TRBD1 (5 bases). This receptor was obtained from a man younger than 35 in good health and CMV-seronegative. The sequencing input was PBMCs. This chain's CDR3 is CASISAGRKTQYF. The CDR3 region has the DNA TGTGCCAGCATCTCGGCAGGGCGAAAGACCCAGTACTTC.